Listed here is a single TCR beta chain. This entry is derived from a study of T cell responses to AZD1222 COVID-19 vaccine. The protocol was immunoSEQ multiplex PCR, while the TCRdb copy is restricted to in-frame clones and leaves out a portion. Here the sample spans 95,000 to 100,000 clones, more than 85% being singletons. The CDR3 is made up of 18 amino acids. Germline V lookup: CDR1 MNHEY, CDR2 SMNVEV (reference sequence). V dropped 3 bases and J dropped 0; count of bases not matched to a gene: 6. This material consisted of peripheral blood, taken 28 days after the second AZD1222 dose. This sequence joins TRBV27 and TRBJ2-6; 9 bases fit TRBD1. The sequence was collected from an adult who received the AZD1222 COVID-19 vaccine. DNA of the CDR3: TGTGCCAGCAGTTTCCTGGGACAGGGCTACTCTGGGGCCAACGTCCTGACTTTC. Its protein product is CASSFLGQGYSGANVLTF.